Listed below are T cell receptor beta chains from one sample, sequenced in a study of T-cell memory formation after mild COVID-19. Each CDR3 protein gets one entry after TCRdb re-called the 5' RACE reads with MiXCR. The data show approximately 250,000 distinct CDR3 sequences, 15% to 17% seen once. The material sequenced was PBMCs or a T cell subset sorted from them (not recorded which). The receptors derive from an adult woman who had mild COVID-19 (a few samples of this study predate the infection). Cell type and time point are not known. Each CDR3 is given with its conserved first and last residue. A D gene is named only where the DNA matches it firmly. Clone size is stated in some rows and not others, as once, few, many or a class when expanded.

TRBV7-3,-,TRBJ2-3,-,TGTGCCAGCAGCTTAGGAGAGAGGGGGGATGGCACAGATACGCAGTATTTT,CASSLGERGDGTDTQYF
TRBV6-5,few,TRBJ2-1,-,TGTGCCAGCAGTTACGATACTGACAATGAGCAGTTCTTC,CASSYDTDNEQFF
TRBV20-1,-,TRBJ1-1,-,TGCAGTGCTGCCCCTGGGGGTGGGAACACTGAAGCTTTCTTT,CSAAPGGGNTEAFF
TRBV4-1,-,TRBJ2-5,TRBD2,TGCGCCAGCACCCGGCGAGCGAGCGGGGGGGAAGAGACCCAGTACTTC,CASTRRASGGEETQYF
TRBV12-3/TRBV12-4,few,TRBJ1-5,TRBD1,TGTGCCAGCAGGGGACAGGTCGAACAGCCCCAGCATTTT,CASRGQVEQPQHF
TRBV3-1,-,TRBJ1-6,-,TGTGCCAGCAGCCGGGGTCGGGGGTCACCCCTCCACTTT,CASSRGRGSPLHF
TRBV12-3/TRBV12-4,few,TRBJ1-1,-,TGTGCCAGCAGTTTAAGCCGGCAGATCACTGAAGCTTTCTTT,CASSLSRQITEAFF
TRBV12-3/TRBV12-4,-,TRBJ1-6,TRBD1,TGTGCCAGCAGTTTTCGGACAGGGGTCGGTTCACCCCTCCACTTT,CASSFRTGVGSPLHF
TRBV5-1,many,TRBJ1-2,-,TGCGCCAGCAGCCAGGACACCAACTATGGCTACACCTTC,CASSQDTNYGYTF
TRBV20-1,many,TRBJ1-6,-,TGCAGTGCCACCGCCGGTGGCTCCTATAATTCACCCCTCCACTTT,CSATAGGSYNSPLHF
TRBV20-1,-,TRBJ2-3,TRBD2,TGCAGTGCTAGGCCTAGCGGGAGAGGAGACAATACGCAGTATTTT,CSARPSGRGDNTQYF
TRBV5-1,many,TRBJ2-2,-,TGCGCCAGCAGCTTGGAATTAGCGCAAAGCACCGGGGAGCTGTTTTTT,CASSLELAQSTGELFF
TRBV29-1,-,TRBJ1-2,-,TGCAGCGTTTGGACAGAGGGCTACACCTTC,CSVWTEGYTF
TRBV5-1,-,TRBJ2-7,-,TGCGCCAGCAGCTTGCCAGGGTGGGAGCAGTACTTC,CASSLPGWEQYF
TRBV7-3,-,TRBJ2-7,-,TGTGCCAGCAGCTTATTCGGTGGGTTCTCCTACGAGCAGTACTTC,CASSLFGGFSYEQYF
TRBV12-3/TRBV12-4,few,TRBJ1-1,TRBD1,TGTGCCAGCAGGGGACAGAGGAACACTGAAGCTTTCTTT,CASRGQRNTEAFF
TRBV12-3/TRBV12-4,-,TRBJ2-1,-,TGTGCCAGCACTCCGGGACGGAACTACAATGAGCAGTTCTTC,CASTPGRNYNEQFF
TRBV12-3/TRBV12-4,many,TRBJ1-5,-,TGTGCCAGCAGTTGGTCAGGGGAAAAGCCCCAGCATTTT,CASSWSGEKPQHF
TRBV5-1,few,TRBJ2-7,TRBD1,TGCGCCAGCAGCTACAACAGGGGCGCTCCGGAGGAGCAGTACTTC,CASSYNRGAPEEQYF
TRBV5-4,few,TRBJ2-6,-,TGTGCCAGCAGCTTGGCAAAGGAGCTTTCTGGGGCCAACGTCCTGACTTTC,CASSLAKELSGANVLTF
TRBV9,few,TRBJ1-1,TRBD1,TGTGCCAGCAGCCCTCCCAGGGGGGGGACGATGAACACTGAAGCTTTCTTT,CASSPPRGGTMNTEAFF
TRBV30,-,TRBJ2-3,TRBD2,TGTGCCTGGAGTGCAGGACTAGCGGGGGGCACAGATACGCAGTATTTT,CAWSAGLAGGTDTQYF
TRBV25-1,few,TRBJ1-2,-,TGTGCCAGCAGTGAAAGTCGAGGGGCGGAGGGCTACACCTTC,CASSESRGAEGYTF
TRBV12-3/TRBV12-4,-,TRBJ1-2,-,TGTGCCAGCAGGATGACAGGCTATGGCTACACCTTC,CASRMTGYGYTF
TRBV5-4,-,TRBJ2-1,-,TGTGCCAGCAGGGGCCGTGTTGAGCAGTTCTTC,CASRGRVEQFF
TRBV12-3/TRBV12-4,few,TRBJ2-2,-,TGTGCCAGCAGTTTAGGGCAGGTCGGCACCGGGGAGCTGTTTTTT,CASSLGQVGTGELFF
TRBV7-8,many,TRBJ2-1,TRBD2,TGTGCCAGCGGGGGCCCGGGACTAGCGGGAGCTACCTCCTACAATGAGCAGTTCTTC,CASGGPGLAGATSYNEQFF
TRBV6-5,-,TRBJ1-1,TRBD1,TGTGCCAGCAGCCGCGAGGCAGGGGGCACTGAAGCTTTCTTT,CASSREAGGTEAFF
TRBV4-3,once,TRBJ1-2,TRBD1,TGCGCCAGCAGCCAAGATTTGGGCCAGGGGGCCTATGGCTACACCTTC,CASSQDLGQGAYGYTF
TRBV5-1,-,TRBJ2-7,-,TGCGCCAGCAGCATACCGGACCGATACGAGCAGTACTTC,CASSIPDRYEQYF
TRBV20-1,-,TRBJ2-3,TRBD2,TGCAGTGCACCGGGACTAGCGCAAGATACGCAGTATTTT,CSAPGLAQDTQYF
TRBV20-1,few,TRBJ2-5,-,TGCAGTGCACACCCGGGACGGCAAGAGACCCAGTACTTC,CSAHPGRQETQYF
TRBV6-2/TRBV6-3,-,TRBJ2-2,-,TGTGCCAGCAACCCCCGAGGAGCCGCCGTCAGGGAGCTGTTTTTT,CASNPRGAAVRELFF
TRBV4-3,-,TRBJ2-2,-,TGCGCCAGCAGCCAAGATACGGACTCCGGGGAGCTGTTTTTT,CASSQDTDSGELFF
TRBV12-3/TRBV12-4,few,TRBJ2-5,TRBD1,TGTGCCAGCAGTTACATGACAGGGAAAGAGACCCAGTACTTC,CASSYMTGKETQYF
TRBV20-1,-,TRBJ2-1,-,TGCAGTGCGACCTTCGGGCTAGCGAGGTATGAGCAGTTCTTC,CSATFGLARYEQFF
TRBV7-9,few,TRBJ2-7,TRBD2,TGTGCCAGCAGTCCCCCAGCGGGGAGAAGCTACGAGCAGTACTTC,CASSPPAGRSYEQYF
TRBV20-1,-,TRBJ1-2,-,TGCAGTGCTAGGTCTCTAGGGCATTATGGCTACACCTTC,CSARSLGHYGYTF
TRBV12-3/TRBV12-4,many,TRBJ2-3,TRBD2,TGTGCCAGCAGTTTAGTGGCGGGAGTCGCAGATACGCAGTATTTT,CASSLVAGVADTQYF
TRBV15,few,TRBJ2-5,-,TGTGCCACCAGCAGAGAACCGGGGTCGGAGACCCAGTACTTC,CATSREPGSETQYF
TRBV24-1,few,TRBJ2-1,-,TGTGCCACCAGTGGAGGAACGGGGCGGAAGTCCTACAATGAGCAGTTCTTC,CATSGGTGRKSYNEQFF
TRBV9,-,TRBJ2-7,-,TGTGCCAGCAGCCCCTTGTTTAGTCCCCCATCCTACGAGCAGTACTTC,CASSPLFSPPSYEQYF
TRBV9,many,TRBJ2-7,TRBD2,TGTGCCAGCAGCGTAGCTCCGGGACTAGGCCACTACGAGCAGTACTTC,CASSVAPGLGHYEQYF
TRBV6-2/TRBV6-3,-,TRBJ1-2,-,TGTGCCAGCAGTGAAACCCCCGACAGGCTTTCAGGCTACACCTTC,CASSETPDRLSGYTF
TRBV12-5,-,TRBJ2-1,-,TGTGCTAGTGGTTCAGGTTATTCCTACAATGAGCAGTTCTTC,CASGSGYSYNEQFF
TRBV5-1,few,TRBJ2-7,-,TGCGCCAGCAGCCACGACAAGTCCTACGAGCAGTACTTC,CASSHDKSYEQYF
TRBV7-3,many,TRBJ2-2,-,TGTGCCAGCAGCTTAGTTGCCGACAGGCTCACCGGGGAGCTGTTTTTT,CASSLVADRLTGELFF
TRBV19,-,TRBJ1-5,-,TGTGCCACTCAGTACAGAGACTTGAATCAGCCCCAGCATTTT,CATQYRDLNQPQHF
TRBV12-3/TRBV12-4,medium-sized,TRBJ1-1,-,TGTGCCAGCAGTTTAGGTAAAAACACTGAAGCTTTCTTT,CASSLGKNTEAFF
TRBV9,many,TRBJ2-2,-,TGTGCCAGCAGCGTAGCGGTGAGGGGGGCAACCGGGGAGCTGTTTTTT,CASSVAVRGATGELFF
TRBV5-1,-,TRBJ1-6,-,TGCGCCAGCAGCTTGGGAGATCAGGCACCCCTCCACTTT,CASSLGDQAPLHF
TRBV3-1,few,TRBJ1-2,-,TGTGCCAGCAGCCAGACCTCCGGGACCCCCTATGGCTACACCTTC,CASSQTSGTPYGYTF
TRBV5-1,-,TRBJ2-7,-,TGCGCCAGCAGCGATGGGGGCCCGACAGGTCCCGGGCAGTACTTC,CASSDGGPTGPGQYF
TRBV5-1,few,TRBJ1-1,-,TGCGCCAGCACCACTTCCCCGGACAGCATGAACACTGAAGCTTTCTTT,CASTTSPDSMNTEAFF